This record covers a single T cell receptor (beta chain). This clonotype was seen a few times. Its recognized antigen is unknown. No base qualities exist here, and no much larger clone lies one base off it. This specimen comes from a study of T cells in Graves' hyperthyroidism and ophthalmopathy (dated 2019 in TCRdb). With regard to the full study: Peripheral blood was sampled at the time of initial diagnosis, prior to any treatment. Once sampling was done, hyperthyroidism patients were given methimazole at a starting dose of 30 mg daily, whereas ophthalmopathy patients were given high-dose intravenous methylprednisolone. TCR Vbeta CDR3 sequencing of approximately 140 peripheral blood samples (more than 40 ophthalmopathy, 75 hyperthyroidism and roughly 17 progressor patients) is reported in the paper. To identify TCR V-J signatures that set the groups apart, the researchers used a discovery cohort of approximately 98 patients, made up of about 44 with Graves' ophthalmopathy and 57 with stable Graves' hyperthyroidism. Whether ophthalmopathy could be predicted prospectively was tested in an independent validation cohort made up of approximately 19 hyperthyroidism patients plus 17 patients who later progressed to ophthalmopathy. The roughly 91 discovery patients were randomly divided into training and test sets at a 7:3 ratio. In addition, the study compared T-cell repertoires in thyroid tissue and in blood from 6 or 7 Graves' hyperthyroidism patients. The research as a whole found: Sample size was not statistically predetermined, and blinding of investigators to group allocation was not performed. A model built on a 13 V-J signature distinguished ophthalmopathy from stable hyperthyroidism, reaching around 87% sensitivity and approximately 81% specificity in cross-validation and 80%/75% in testing. In validation, the model predicted progression to ophthalmopathy with 65% to 71% sensitivity and about 72% specificity, a median of 6.5 months before onset. Most expanded thyroid clonotypes (frequency above 0.001) were also detected in blood, a finding suggesting that blood repertoires may reflect thyroid immune responses.

The TCR beta CDR3 regions were amplified from the RNA transcripts. The first round of RT-PCR for the TCR CDR3 was performed with the HTBI primer set and the Qiagen OneStep RT-PCR kit. Libraries were constructed in a second round of multiplex PCR, after which size selection and purification were performed. Libraries were sequenced paired-end with 100 bp reads on an Illumina HiSeq2000. The authors' pipeline ran thus. SOAPnuke was used to process the raw data, removing reads that contained adapters or uncalled bases, had a mean Phred below 15, or lacked an exact match to the constant primer or identifier. High-quality paired reads were merged using COPE v1.2.5, and each unique nucleotide sequence was defined as a clonotype. MiTCR v1.1 was used to align the clonotypes against IMGT TRBV, TRBD and TRBJ reference segments. Analysis was restricted to V-J combinations with a frequency above 0.0001, which covered 98% to 99.2% of repertoires. A TCS score was defined as the ratio between F50 (clonal expansion) and ExV (chaos), using BLOSUM62-based TCRdist between CDR3 peptides within each V-J. Welch's t-statistics and random forest reduced 500 to 550 V-J features to roughly 13, which were used in a naive Bayes classifier (R e1071). The public reads were reanalyzed by TCRdb: fastp trimming at Q25, MiXCR alignment, in-frame beta chains only. For every CDR3 protein sequence, its rows merge into one entry that carries the most common genes and DNA. These V and J calls derive from TCRdb rather than the authors' analysis. This sample lists fewer than 550,000 distinct CDR3 sequences; roughly a quarter were detected once. The ten top clones hold roughly 12% of the sample.

Trimming takes 7 bases from V and 2 bases from J, and the germline ends sit 21 bases apart. The CDR1 and CDR2 encoded by the germline V gene (reference sequence) are LNHDA and SQIVND. CDR3 length: 17 amino acids, cysteine to phenylalanine. CDR3 DNA only is kept here, 51 bases in frame from base 1. In the ophthalmopathy patients, disease was moderately to severely active, with a Clinical Activity Score of 3 or more, a NOSPECS grade of 4 or more, and a duration of less than 3 months. Any patient with an uncontrolled infection, another autoimmune disease, pregnancy or lactation was excluded. Diagnoses were based on clinical symptoms, serum thyroxine and TRAb, thyroid ultrasound and orbital computed tomography. PBMCs were separated from roughly 9.6 ml of fresh peripheral blood using Ficoll-Paque density gradient centrifugation. Trizol reagent was used to extract total RNA, and RNA quality was then checked on an Agilent 2100 Bioanalyzer.

The sample consisted of blood. This TCR derives from a woman in her 30s with Graves' ophthalmopathy. Recombination joined TRBV19 with TRBJ1-5; no confident D gene assignment can be made. Here the CDR3 is given as CASIPGEGRLGNQPQHF. The sequenced DNA: TGTGCCAGTATCCCGGGTGAGGGTAGGCTGGGCAATCAGCCCCAGCATTTT.